A single sample gave rise to the 10 T cell receptor beta chains below, sequenced in a study of technical replicates of blood from a few donors. Measured with immunoSEQ multiplex PCR; TCRdb has only the in-frame clones, and not every one. The table records about 59,000 clones, 80% to 95% of them present only once. Sequenced sample: PBMCs. The origin of the receptors is a human donor in good health. Some clones in this sample may be carry-over from other donors' samples.

The chain recombines TRBV14 with TRBJ1-4, with D uncertain. This CDR3 spans 20 amino acids. Germline assignment: CDR1 SGHDN and CDR2 FVKESK. Trimming pared 5 bases from V and 2 bases from J, leaving 27 bases between. DNA of the CDR3: TGTGCCAGCAGCGAAGGAAGGAGCAGCCCAAGGATAGTCACTAATGAAAAACTGTTTTTT. It translates to CASSEGRSSPRIVTNEKLFF.

The chain is built from TRBV30 and TRBJ1-2, with a tentative D call TRBD1 (6 bases). Germline CDR1 GTSNPN, CDR2 SVGIG (reference sequence). This CDR3 has 12 residues. V was cut by 4 bases and J by 3 bases, with 9 bases left in between. The CDR3 protein is CAWNRVDYGYTF. CDR3 bases: TGTGCCTGGAACAGGGTTGACTATGGCTACACCTTC.

The chain joins TRBV7-8 to TRBJ2-2; 7 bases fit TRBD2. V gave up 5 bases and J gave up 1 base; unmatched junction bases: 10. The CDR3 loop spans 17 amino acids. Looked up from germline, CDR1 is SGHVS and CDR2 is FQNEAQ. The CDR3 region is CASSPREAGLNTGELFF. For the CDR3, the DNA is TGTGCCAGCAGCCCAAGGGAAGCGGGGCTGAACACCGGGGAGCTGTTTTTT.

V and J are TRBV18 and TRBJ1-6; 7 bases fit TRBD1. Trimming took 5 bases from V and 7 from J; bases not matched to a gene: 8. Germline V gene sequence: CDR1 KGHSH, CDR2 LQKENI. CDR3 length equals 15 residues. CDR3 nucleotides: TGTGCCAGCTCATTAGGGGACAGCCTAAATTCACCCCTCCACTTT. Residues: CASSLGDSLNSPLHF.

This chain uses TRBV19 with TRBJ1-4, with 8 bases fitting TRBD1. With 7 bases clipped from V and 8 bases from J, the junction kept 9 bases outside the gene matches. The CDR3 totals 14 residues. The germline CDR1 and CDR2 sequences are LNHDA and SQIVND (reference sequence). CDR3 coding DNA: TGTGCCAGTAACCGCGACAGGGGTGTGGAAAAACTGTTTTTT. Protein: CASNRDRGVEKLFF.

The chain joins TRBV20-1 to TRBJ2-1; D is unclear. From germline, CDR1 is DFQATT and CDR2 SNEGSKA (reference sequence). The V and J ends lost 3 bases and 4 bases respectively, with 4 bases between them. This CDR3 is built from 11 residues. The CDR3 loop is CSASGYNEQFF. CDR3 in DNA: TGCAGTGCTAGCGGGTACAATGAGCAGTTCTTC.

The rearrangement links TRBV7-9 to TRBJ1-2; 7 bases align to TRBD1. The length of the CDR3 is 17 residues. Germline V lookup: CDR1 SEHNR, CDR2 FQNEAQ (reference sequence). V lost 5 bases and J lost 0; bases outside the gene matches: 12. The CDR3: CASSPRAWTGSNYGYTF. In DNA form, the CDR3 reads TGTGCCAGCAGCCCGAGGGCTTGGACAGGCTCTAACTATGGCTACACCTTC.

This chain links TRBV10-3 with TRBJ2-7; 8 nucleotides match TRBD1. V lost 6 bases and J lost 5; bases outside the gene matches: 15. CDR1 and CDR2 from the germline V gene are ENHRY and SYGVKD. The length of the CDR3 is 16 residues. The CDR3, as DNA: TGTGCCATCAGGGCTGGGGGCGGACAGGGCGTAAACGAGCAGTACTTC. Translated, it gives CAIRAGGGQGVNEQYF.

The J gene is TRBJ2-2, the V gene TRBV4-3; 13 positions agree with TRBD2. Germline V gives CDR1 LGHNA, CDR2 YSLEER. After removal of 3 bases from V and 4 bases from J, the junction contained 20 bases not matched to a gene. The CDR3 is 22 amino acids. The CDR3 coding sequence is TGCGCCAGCAGCCACCCAACGACACCGGGACTAGCGGGGTACACACTCACCGGGGAGCTGTTTTTT. Encoded protein: CASSHPTTPGLAGYTLTGELFF.

The rearrangement links TRBV11-3 to TRBJ2-3; 13 bases map to TRBD2. CDR1 SGHNT and CDR2 YENEEA come from the germline V gene. The CDR3 spans 16 residues. The junction had 1 base not matched to a gene; V was cut back by 3 bases and J by 1 base. Here the CDR3 DNA reads TGTGCCAGCAGCTTTGGGACTAGCGGGGGCACAGATACGCAGTATTTT. It is translated as CASSFGTSGGTDTQYF.